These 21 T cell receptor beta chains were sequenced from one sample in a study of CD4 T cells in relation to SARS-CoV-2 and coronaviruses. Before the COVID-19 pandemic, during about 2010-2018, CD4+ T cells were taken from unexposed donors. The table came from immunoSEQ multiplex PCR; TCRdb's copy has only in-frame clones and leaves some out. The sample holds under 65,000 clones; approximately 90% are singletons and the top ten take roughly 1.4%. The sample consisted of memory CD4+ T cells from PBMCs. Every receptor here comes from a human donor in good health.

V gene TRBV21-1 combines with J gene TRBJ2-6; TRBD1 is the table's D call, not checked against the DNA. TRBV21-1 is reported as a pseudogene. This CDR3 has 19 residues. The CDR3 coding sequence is TGTGCCAGCAGCAAAGCGACAGACAGGGATAGCTCTGGGGCCAACGTCCTGACTTTC. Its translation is CASSKATDRDSSGANVLTF.

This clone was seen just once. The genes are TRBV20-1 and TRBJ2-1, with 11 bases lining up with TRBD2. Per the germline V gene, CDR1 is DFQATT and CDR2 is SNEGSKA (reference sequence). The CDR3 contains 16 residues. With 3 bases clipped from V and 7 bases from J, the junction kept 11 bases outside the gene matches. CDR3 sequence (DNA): TGCAGTGCTAGTGTTCCTAGCGGGAGGAGTTTAAATGAGCAGTTCTTC. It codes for CSASVPSGRSLNEQFF.

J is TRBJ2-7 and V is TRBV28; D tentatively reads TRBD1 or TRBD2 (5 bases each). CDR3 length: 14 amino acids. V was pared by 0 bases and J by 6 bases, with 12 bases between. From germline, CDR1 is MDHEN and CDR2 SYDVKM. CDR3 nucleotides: TGTGCCAGCAGTTTATGGGGGACGACAAGCGAGCAGTACTTC. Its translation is CASSLWGTTSEQYF. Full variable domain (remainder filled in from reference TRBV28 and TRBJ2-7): DVKVTQSSRYLVKRTGEKVFLECVQDMDHENMFWYRQDPGLGLRLIYFSYDVKMKEKGDIPEGYSVSREKKERFSLILESASTNQTSMYLCASSLWGTTSEQYFGPGTRLTVT.

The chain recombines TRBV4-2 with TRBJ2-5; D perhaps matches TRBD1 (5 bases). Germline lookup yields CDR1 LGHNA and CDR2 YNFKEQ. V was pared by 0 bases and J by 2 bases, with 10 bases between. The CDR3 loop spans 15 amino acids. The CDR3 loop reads CASSQDRRQQETQYF. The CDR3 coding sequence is TGTGCCAGCAGCCAAGATCGTCGACAGCAAGAGACCCAGTACTTC.

The CDR3, as DNA: TGTGCCACCAGTGGAAGAGACAGGGGCTTTAATGAAGAGACCCAGTACTTC. Amino acid sequence: CATSGRDRGFNEETQYF. J is TRBJ2-5 and V is TRBV24-1; the match to TRBD1 covers 8 bases. From germline, CDR1 is KGHDR and CDR2 SFDVKD. With V trimmed by 5 bases and J by 3 bases, 13 bases remained unmatched. CDR3 size: 17 residues.

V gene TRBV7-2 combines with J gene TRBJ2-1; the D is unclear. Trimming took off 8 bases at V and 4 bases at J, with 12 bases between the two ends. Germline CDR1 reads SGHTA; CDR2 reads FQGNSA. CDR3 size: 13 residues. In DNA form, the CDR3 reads TGTGCCAGCGGATGGCAAAGGTACAATGAGCAGTTCTTC. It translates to CASGWQRYNEQFF.

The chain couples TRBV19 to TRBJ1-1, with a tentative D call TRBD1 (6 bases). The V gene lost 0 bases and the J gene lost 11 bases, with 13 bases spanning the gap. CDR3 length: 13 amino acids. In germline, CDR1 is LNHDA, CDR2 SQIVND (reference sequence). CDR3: CASSIEGQREAFF. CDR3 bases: TGTGCCAGTAGTATAGAAGGACAGCGGGAGGCTTTCTTT.

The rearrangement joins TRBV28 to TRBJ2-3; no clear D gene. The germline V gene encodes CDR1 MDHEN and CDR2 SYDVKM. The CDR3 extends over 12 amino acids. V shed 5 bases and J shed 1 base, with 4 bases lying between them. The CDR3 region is CASSARTDTQYF. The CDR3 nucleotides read TGTGCCAGCAGTGCTCGCACAGATACGCAGTATTTT.

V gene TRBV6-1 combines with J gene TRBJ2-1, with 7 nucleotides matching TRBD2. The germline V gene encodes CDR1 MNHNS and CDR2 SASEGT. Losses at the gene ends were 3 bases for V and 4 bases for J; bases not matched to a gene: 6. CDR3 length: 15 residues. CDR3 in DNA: TGTGCCAGCAGTGACCCCGGGACTAAATACAATGAGCAGTTCTTC. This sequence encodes CASSDPGTKYNEQFF.

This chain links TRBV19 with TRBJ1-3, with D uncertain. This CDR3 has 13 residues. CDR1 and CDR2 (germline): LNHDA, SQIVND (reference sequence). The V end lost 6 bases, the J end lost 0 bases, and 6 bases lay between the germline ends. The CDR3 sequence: CASRHFSGNTIYF. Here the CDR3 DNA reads TGTGCCAGTAGACACTTCTCTGGAAACACCATATATTTT. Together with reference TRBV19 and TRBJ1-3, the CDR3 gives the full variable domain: DGGITQSPKYLFRKEGQNVTLSCEQNLNHDAMYWYRQDPGQGLRLIYYSQIVNDFQKGDIAEGYSVSREKKESFPLTVTSAQKNPTAFYLCASRHFSGNTIYFGEGSWLTVV.

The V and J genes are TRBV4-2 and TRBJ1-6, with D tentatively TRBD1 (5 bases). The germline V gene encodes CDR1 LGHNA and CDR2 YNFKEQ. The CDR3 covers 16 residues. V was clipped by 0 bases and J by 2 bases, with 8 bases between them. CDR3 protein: CASSQDARAYNSPLHF. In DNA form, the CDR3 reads TGTGCCAGCAGCCAAGACGCCAGGGCCTATAATTCACCCCTCCACTTT.

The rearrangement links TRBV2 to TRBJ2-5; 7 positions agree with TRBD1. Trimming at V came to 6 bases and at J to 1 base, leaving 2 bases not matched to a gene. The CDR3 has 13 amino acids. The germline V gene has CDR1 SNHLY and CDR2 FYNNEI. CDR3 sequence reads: CASRTGFQETQYF. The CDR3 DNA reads TGTGCCAGCAGGACAGGGTTCCAAGAGACCCAGTACTTC.

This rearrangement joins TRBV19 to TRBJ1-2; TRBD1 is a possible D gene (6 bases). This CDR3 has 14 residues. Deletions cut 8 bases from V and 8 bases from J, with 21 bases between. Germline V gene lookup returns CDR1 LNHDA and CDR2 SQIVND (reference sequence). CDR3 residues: CASRLANYREGYTF. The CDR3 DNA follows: TGTGCCAGTCGCCTCGCTAACTACAGGGAAGGCTACACCTTC.

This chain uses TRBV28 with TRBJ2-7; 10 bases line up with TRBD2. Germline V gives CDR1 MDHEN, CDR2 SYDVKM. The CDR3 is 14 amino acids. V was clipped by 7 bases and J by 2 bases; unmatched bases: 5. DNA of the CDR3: TGTGCCAGCATAAAGCGGGAGGGTGCCTACGAGCAGTACTTC. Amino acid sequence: CASIKREGAYEQYF.

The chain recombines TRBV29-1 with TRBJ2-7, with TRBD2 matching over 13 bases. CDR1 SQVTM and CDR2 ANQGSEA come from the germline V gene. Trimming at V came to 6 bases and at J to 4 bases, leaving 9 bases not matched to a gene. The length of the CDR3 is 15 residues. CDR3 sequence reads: CSVSGLAGALYEQYF. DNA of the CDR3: TGCAGCGTCAGCGGACTAGCGGGAGCCCTATACGAGCAGTACTTC.

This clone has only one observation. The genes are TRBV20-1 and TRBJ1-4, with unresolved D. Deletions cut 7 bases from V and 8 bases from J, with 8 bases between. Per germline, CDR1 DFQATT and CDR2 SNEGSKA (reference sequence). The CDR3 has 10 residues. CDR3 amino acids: CSVWAEKLFF. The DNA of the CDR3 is TGCAGTGTATGGGCGGAAAAACTGTTTTTT.

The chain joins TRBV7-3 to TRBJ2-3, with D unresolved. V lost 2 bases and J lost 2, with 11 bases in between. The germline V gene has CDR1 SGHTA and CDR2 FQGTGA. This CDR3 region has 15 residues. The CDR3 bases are TGTGCCAGCAGCTTATCAGCACTGTTCACAGATACGCAGTATTTT. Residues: CASSLSALFTDTQYF. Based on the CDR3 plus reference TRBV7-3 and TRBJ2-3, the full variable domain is GAGVSQTPSNKVTEKGKYVELRCDPISGHTALYWYRQSLGQGPEFLIYFQGTGAADDSGLPNDRFFAVRPEGSVSTLKIQRTERGDSAVYLCASSLSALFTDTQYFGPGTRLTVL.

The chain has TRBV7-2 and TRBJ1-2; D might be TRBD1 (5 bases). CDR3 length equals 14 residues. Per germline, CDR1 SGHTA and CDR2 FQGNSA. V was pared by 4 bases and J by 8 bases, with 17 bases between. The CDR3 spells CASSSYEPEGGYTF. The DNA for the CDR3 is TGTGCCAGCAGCTCCTATGAGCCGGAGGGGGGCTACACCTTC.

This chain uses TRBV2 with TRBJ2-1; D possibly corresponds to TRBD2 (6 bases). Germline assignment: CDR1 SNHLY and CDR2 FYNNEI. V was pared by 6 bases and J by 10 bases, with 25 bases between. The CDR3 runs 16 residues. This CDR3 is CASSPRAGGGVGEQFF. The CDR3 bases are TGTGCCAGCAGCCCCCGGGCCGGCGGAGGGGTGGGGGAGCAGTTCTTC.

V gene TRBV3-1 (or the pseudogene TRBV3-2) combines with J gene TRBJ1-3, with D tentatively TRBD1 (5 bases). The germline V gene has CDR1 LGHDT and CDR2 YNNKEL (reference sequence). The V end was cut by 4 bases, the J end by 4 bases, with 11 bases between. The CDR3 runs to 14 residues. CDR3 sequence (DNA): TGTGCCAGCAGCCCCATGGGGCCCGGAAACACCATATATTTT. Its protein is CASSPMGPGNTIYF.

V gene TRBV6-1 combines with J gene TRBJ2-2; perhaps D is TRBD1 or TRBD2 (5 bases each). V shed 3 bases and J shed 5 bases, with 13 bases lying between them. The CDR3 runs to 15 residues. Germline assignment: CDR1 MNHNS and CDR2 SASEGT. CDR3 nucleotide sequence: TGTGCCAGCAGTGATCCTACCGGGACGACCGGGGAGCTGTTTTTT. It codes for CASSDPTGTTGELFF.